A selection of T cell receptor beta chains follows, all from one sample in a study of OX40 agonist ivuxolimab in advanced cancers. Clones were sequenced by immunoSEQ multiplex PCR, and TCRdb holds only the in-frame ones, with some missing. The sample shows 75,000 to 100,000 clones, under 90% of them seen only once. The specimen was CD4+ or CD8+ T cells sorted from blood, collected in a trial of the OX40 agonist ivuxolimab. The receptors shown here come from an adult with an advanced solid tumor such as melanoma, head and neck, liver or kidney cancer. Each CDR3 is given with its conserved first and last residue. D genes are given only for firm matches. A clone size is listed for some rows: how often the clone was seen (once, few, many), or a class if it is expanded.

>.|TRBV7-9|TRBJ2-7|.
CASSSLTYEQYF
TGTGCCAGCAGCTCCCTGACCTACGAGCAGTACTTC
>TRBD2|TRBV27|TRBJ2-3|once
CASRPLAGGPDTQYF
TGTGCCAGCAGACCTCTAGCGGGGGGGCCAGATACGCAGTATTTT
>.|TRBV7-8|TRBJ1-2|.
CASSLVGAVNYGYTF
TGTGCCAGCAGCTTAGTCGGGGCAGTAAACTATGGCTACACCTTC
>TRBD1|TRBV15|TRBJ2-7|.
CATSPRDRSYEQYF
TGTGCCACCAGCCCTCGGGACAGATCCTACGAGCAGTACTTC
>TRBD1|TRBV5-1|TRBJ1-2|.
CASSFPFPGGAGYGYTF
TGCGCCAGCAGCTTCCCTTTCCCAGGGGGCGCTGGCTATGGCTACACCTTC
>.|TRBV18|TRBJ2-7|.
CASSPPIGQGGEQYF
TGTGCCAGCTCACCACCAATCGGCCAGGGGGGAGAGCAGTACTTC
>TRBD2|TRBV9|TRBJ2-1|.
CASSGGRLAEEQFF
TGTGCCAGCAGCGGGGGGAGACTAGCGGAAGAGCAGTTCTTC
>TRBD1|TRBV15|TRBJ1-5|.
CATSKSPDRGFRQPQHF
TGTGCCACCAGCAAATCCCCTGACAGGGGGTTCAGGCAGCCCCAGCATTTT
>.|TRBV19|TRBJ1-2|.
CASSSAGRAPNYGYTF
TGTGCCAGTAGTTCGGCAGGGAGAGCCCCAAACTATGGCTACACCTTC
>TRBD1|TRBV5-6|TRBJ2-7|.
CASSFLRQGALGGNEQYF
TGTGCCAGCAGCTTCTTGAGACAGGGGGCTCTTGGAGGCAACGAGCAGTACTTC
>.|TRBV11-2|TRBJ2-7|many
CASSSSRGFYEQYF
TGTGCCAGCAGTTCCTCCAGGGGCTTCTACGAGCAGTACTTC
>.|TRBV18|TRBJ2-7|.
CASSPETRNSYEQYF
TGTGCCAGCTCACCTGAGACTAGGAACTCCTACGAGCAGTACTTC
>.|TRBV5-5|TRBJ2-1|.
CASSFPNEQFF
TGTGCCAGCAGCTTCCCCAATGAGCAGTTCTTC
>TRBD1|TRBV7-9|TRBJ1-2|.
CASSPSGGGAYGYTF
TGTGCCAGCAGCCCATCGGGAGGGGGCGCGTATGGCTACACCTTC
>TRBD1|TRBV18|TRBJ1-1|.
CASSLDRAHVGTEAFF
TGTGCCAGCTCACTTGACAGGGCTCACGTTGGGACTGAAGCTTTCTTT